Described below is a single T cell receptor beta chain sequence and its context. The CDR3 covers 18 residues. Germline V gene sequence: CDR1 MNHEY, CDR2 SVGEGT. J was trimmed by 2 bases and V by 6 bases; bases with no gene match: 14. This sample was included in a study of Ad26.COV2.S vaccination and SARS-CoV-2 variants. Repertoires were generated with immunoSEQ multiplex PCR, while TCRdb's copy carries only in-frame clones and drops some. This repertoire shows 250,000 or so clones, around 85% found once; its top ten account for 2.5% to 3.5%. Documented treatment: 15 to 20 received Ad26.COV2.S at low or high dose, single or two shots; about 5 received placebo; per-sample allocation not given. Collection of the samples took place on day 63 after the first injection of vaccine or placebo. The vaccine delivered Wuhan-strain SARS-CoV-2 spike through an Ad26 vector.

The chain has TRBV6-2 or TRBV6-3 and TRBJ2-5; 11 nucleotides line up with TRBD1. The receptor's source is a person between 18 and 65 years old who received the Ad26.COV2.S COVID-19 vaccine or a placebo. The starting material was peripheral blood, obtained in a trial of Ad26.COV2.S vaccine versus placebo. Written as DNA, the CDR3 is TGTGCCAGCAGCCTCCTCGACCGGGACAGGGGGATACAAGAGACCCAGTACTTC. Translated: CASSLLDRDRGIQETQYF.